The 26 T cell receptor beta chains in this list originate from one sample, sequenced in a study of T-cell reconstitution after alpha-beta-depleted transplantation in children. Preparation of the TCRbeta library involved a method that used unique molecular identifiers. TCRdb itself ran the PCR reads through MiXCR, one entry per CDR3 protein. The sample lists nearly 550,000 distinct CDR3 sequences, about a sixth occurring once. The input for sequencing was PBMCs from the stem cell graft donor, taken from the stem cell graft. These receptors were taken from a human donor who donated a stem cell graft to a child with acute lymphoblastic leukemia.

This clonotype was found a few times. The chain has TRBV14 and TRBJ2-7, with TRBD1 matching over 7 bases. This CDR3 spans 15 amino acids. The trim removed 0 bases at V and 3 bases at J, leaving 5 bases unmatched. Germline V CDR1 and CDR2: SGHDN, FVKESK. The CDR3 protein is CASSQEPGGFYEQYF. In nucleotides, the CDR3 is TGTGCCAGCAGCCAAGAGCCAGGGGGATTCTACGAGCAGTACTTC.

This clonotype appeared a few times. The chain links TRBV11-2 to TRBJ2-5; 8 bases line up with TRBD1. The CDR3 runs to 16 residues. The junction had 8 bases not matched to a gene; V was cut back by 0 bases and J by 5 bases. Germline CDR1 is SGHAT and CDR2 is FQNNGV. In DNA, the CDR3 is TGTGCCAGCAGCTTAGAGGCAGGGGGCTTGCGGGAGACCCAGTACTTC. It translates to CASSLEAGGLRETQYF.

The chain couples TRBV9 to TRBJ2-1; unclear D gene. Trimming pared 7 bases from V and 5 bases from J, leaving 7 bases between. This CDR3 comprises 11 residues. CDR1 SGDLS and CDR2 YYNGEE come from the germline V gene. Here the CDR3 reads CASGPDNEQFF. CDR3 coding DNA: TGTGCCAGCGGGCCCGACAATGAGCAGTTCTTC.

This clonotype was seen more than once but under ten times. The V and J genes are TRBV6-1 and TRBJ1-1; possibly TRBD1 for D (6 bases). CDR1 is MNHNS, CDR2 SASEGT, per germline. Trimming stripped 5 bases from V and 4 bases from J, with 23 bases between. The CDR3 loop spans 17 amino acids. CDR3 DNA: TGTGCCAGCAGTCCCTCCCGGAGTTGGGGGGCGAGCACTGAAGCTTTCTTT. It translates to CASSPSRSWGASTEAFF.

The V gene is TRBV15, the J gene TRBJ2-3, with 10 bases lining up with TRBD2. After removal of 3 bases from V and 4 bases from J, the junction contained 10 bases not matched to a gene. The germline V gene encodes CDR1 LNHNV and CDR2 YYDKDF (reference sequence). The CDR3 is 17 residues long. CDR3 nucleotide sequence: TGTGCCACCAGCAGTGGCCTGCGGCTAGCGGGAGCAGATACGCAGTATTTT. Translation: CATSSGLRLAGADTQYF.

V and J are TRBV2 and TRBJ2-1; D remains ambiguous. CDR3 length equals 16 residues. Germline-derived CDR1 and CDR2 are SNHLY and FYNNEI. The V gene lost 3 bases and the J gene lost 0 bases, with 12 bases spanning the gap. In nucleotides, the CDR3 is TGTGCCAGCAGTGACTTGGACGGCTTCTCCTACAATGAGCAGTTCTTC. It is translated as CASSDLDGFSYNEQFF.

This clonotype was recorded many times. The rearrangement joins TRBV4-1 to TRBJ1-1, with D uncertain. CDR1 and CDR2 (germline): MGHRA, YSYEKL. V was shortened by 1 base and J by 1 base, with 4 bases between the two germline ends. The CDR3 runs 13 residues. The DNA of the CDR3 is TGCGCCAGCAGCCAAGCTGGGAACACTGAAGCTTTCTTT. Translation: CASSQAGNTEAFF.

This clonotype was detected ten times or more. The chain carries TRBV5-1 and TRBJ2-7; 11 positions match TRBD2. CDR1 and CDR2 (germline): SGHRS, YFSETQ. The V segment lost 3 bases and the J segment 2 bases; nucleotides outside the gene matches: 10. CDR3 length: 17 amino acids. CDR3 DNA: TGCGCCAGCAGCTACGAACAACTAGCGGGAGTCCCCTACGAGCAGTACTTC. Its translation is CASSYEQLAGVPYEQYF.

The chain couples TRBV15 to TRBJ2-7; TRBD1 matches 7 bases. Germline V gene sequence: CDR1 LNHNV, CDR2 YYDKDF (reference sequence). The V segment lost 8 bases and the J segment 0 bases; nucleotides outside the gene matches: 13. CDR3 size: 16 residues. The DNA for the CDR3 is TGTGCCACCCGCAACTACCGGACAGGTAGCTCCTACGAGCAGTACTTC. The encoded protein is CATRNYRTGSSYEQYF.

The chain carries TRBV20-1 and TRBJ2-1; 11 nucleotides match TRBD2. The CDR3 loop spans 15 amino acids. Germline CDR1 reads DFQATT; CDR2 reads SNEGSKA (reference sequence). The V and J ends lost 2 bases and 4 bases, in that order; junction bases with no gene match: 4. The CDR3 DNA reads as TGCAGTGCTAGAACCGGGACTAGCGGTTACAATGAGCAGTTCTTC. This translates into CSARTGTSGYNEQFF.

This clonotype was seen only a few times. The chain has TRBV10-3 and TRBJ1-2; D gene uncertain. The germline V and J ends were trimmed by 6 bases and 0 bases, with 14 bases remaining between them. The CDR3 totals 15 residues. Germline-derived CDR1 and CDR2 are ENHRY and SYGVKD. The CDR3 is CAIRGDGGTNYGYTF. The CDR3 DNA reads TGTGCCATCAGAGGAGACGGTGGGACTAACTATGGCTACACCTTC.

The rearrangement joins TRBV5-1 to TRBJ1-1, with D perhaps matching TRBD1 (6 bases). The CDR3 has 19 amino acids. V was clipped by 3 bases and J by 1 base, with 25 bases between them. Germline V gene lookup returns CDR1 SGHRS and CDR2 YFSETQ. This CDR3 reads CASSWTNSLFAGENTEAFF. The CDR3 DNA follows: TGCGCCAGCAGCTGGACAAACTCTCTGTTTGCAGGGGAGAACACTGAAGCTTTCTTT.

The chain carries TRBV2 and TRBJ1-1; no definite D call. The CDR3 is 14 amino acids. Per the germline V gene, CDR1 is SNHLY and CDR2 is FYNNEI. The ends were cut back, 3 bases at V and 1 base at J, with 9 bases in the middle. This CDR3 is CASSEGRSNTEAFF. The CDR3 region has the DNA TGTGCCAGCAGTGAGGGCAGGTCGAACACTGAAGCTTTCTTT.

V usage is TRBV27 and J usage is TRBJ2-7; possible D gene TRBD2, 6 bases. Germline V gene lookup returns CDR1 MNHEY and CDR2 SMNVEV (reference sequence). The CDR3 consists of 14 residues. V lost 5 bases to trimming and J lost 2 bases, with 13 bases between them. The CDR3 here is CASSVSGPTYEQYF. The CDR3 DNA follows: TGTGCCAGCAGTGTTAGCGGACCTACCTACGAGCAGTACTTC.

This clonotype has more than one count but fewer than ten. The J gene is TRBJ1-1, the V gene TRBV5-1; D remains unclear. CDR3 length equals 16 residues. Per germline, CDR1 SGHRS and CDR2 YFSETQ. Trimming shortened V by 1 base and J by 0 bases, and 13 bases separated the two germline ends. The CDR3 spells CASSLSGREVNTEAFF. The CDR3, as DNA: TGCGCCAGCAGCTTGTCGGGCCGGGAGGTGAACACTGAAGCTTTCTTT. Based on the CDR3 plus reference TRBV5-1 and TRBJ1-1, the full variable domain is KAGVTQTPRYLIKTRGQQVTLSCSPISGHRSVSWYQQTPGQGLQFLFEYFSETQRNKGNFPGRFSGRQFSNSRSEMNVSTLELGDSALYLCASSLSGREVNTEAFFGQGTRLTVV.

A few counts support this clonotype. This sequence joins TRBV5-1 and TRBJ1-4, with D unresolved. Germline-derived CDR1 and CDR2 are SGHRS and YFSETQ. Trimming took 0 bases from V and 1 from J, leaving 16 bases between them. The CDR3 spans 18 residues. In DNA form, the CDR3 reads TGCGCCAGCAGCTTGGTCCCAGCGGGGAGCGGAACTAATGAAAAACTGTTTTTT. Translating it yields CASSLVPAGSGTNEKLFF.

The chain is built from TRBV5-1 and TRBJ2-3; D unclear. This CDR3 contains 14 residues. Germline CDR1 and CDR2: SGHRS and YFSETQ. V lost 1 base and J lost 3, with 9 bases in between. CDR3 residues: CASSLFTTTDTQYF. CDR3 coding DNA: TGCGCCAGCAGCTTGTTTACAACAACAGATACGCAGTATTTT.

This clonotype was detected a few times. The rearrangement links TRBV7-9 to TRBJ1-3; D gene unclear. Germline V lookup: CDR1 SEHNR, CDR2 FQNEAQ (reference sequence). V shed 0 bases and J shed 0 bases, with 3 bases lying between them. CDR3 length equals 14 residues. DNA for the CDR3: TGTGCCAGCAGCTTAGCCATCTCTGGAAACACCATATATTTT. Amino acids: CASSLAISGNTIYF.

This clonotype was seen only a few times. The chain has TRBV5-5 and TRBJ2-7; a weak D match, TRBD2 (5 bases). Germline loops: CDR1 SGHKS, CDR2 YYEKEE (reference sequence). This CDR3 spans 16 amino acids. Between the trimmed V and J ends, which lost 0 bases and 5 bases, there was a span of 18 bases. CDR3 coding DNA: TGTGCCAGCAGCTTGGCCGGAGGCACCTCCTATGACGAGCAGTACTTC. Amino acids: CASSLAGGTSYDEQYF. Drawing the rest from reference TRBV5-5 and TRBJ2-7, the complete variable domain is DAGVTQSPTHLIKTRGQQVTLRCSPISGHKSVSWYQQVLGQGPQFIFQYYEKEERGRGNFPDRFSARQFPNYSSELNVNALLLGDSALYLCASSLAGGTSYDEQYFGPGTRLTVT.

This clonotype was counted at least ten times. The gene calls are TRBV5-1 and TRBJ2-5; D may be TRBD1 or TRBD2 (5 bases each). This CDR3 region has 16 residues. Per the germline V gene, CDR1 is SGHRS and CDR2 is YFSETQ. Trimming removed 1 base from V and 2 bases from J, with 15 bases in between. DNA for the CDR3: TGCGCCAGCAGCTTGACTAGAGGGGCCGATCAAGAGACCCAGTACTTC. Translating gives CASSLTRGADQETQYF.

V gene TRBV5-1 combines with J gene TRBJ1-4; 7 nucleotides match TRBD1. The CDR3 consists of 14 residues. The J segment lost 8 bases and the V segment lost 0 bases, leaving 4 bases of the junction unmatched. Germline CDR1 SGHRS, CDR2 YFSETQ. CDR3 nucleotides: TGCGCCAGCAGCTTGGAAGGGGGCGGCGAAAAACTGTTTTTT. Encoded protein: CASSLEGGGEKLFF.

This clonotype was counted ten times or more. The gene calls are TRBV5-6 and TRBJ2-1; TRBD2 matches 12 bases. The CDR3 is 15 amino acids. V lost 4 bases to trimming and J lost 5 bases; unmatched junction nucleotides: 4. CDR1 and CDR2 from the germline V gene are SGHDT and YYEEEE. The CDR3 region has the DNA TGTGCCAGCAGCCCGTGGACTAGCGGGAACAATGAGCAGTTCTTC. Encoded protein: CASSPWTSGNNEQFF. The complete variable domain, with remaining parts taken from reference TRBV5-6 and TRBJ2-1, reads DAGVTQSPTHLIKTRGQQVTLRCSPKSGHDTVSWYQQALGQGPQFIFQYYEEEERQRGNFPDRFSGHQFPNYSSELNVNALLLGDSALYLCASSPWTSGNNEQFFGPGTRLTVL.

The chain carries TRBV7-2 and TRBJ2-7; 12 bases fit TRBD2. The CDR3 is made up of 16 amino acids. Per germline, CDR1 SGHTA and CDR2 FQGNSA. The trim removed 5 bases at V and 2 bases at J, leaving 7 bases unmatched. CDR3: CASSPRTSGTPYEQYF. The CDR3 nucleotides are TGTGCCAGCAGCCCTCGGACTAGCGGGACCCCCTACGAGCAGTACTTC. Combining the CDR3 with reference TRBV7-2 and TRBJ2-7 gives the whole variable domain GAGVSQSPSNKVTEKGKDVELRCDPISGHTALYWYRQSLGQGLEFLIYFQGNSAPDKSGLPSDRFSAERTGGSVSTLTIQRTQQEDSAVYLCASSPRTSGTPYEQYFGPGTRLTVT.

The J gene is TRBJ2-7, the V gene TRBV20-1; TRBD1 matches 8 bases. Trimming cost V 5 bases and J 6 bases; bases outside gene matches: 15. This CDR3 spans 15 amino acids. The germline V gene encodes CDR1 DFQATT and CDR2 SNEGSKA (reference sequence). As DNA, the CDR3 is TGCAGTGCTGCCCTATTTGACAGGGGAATGGGCGAGCAGTACTTC. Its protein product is CSAALFDRGMGEQYF.

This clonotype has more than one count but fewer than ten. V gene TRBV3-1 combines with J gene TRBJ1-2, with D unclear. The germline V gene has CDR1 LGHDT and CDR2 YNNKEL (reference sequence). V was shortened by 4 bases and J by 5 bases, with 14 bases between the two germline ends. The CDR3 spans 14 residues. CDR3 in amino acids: CASSPSTLGYGYTF. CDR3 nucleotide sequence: TGTGCCAGCAGCCCCTCGACTCTCGGGTATGGCTACACCTTC.

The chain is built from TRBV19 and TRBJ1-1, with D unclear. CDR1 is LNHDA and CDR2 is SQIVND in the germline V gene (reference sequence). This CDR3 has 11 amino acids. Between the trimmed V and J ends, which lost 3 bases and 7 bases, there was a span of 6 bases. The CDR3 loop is CASSMRGEAFF. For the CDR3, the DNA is TGTGCCAGTAGTATGAGAGGTGAAGCTTTCTTT.